Listed below are T cell receptor beta chains from one sample, sequenced in a study of blood T cells in healthy people across ages. From the 5' RACE reads, TCRdb called clonotypes with MiXCR, one entry per CDR3 protein. The sample records about 1 million distinct CDR3 sequences, under 55% being singletons. The sample consisted of blood. The receptors derive from a woman aged 60 to 75 in good health. CDR3s include the opening cysteine and the closing phenylalanine or tryptophan. D genes are given only for firm matches. Only part of the rows carry a size: once, few, many, or a class if the clone is expanded.

d_gene: .
v_gene: TRBV6-2/TRBV6-3
j_gene: TRBJ2-1
abundance: few
CDR3aa: CATTANNEQFF
CDR3nt: TGTGCCACCACAGCTAACAATGAGCAGTTCTTC

d_gene: TRBD1
v_gene: TRBV20-1
j_gene: TRBJ2-7
abundance: .
CDR3aa: CSAIQGAREQYF
CDR3nt: TGCAGTGCAATACAGGGGGCTCGCGAGCAGTACTTC

d_gene: .
v_gene: TRBV30
j_gene: TRBJ1-2
abundance: .
CDR3aa: CAWTLDVSAYGYTF
CDR3nt: TGTGCCTGGACCCTTGATGTGTCAGCCTATGGCTACACCTTC

d_gene: .
v_gene: TRBV3-1
j_gene: TRBJ2-7
abundance: .
CDR3aa: CASSHAVSTYEQYF
CDR3nt: TGTGCCAGCAGCCACGCGGTCTCCACCTACGAGCAGTACTTC

d_gene: TRBD1
v_gene: TRBV27
j_gene: TRBJ1-5
abundance: few
CDR3aa: CASSQGATQPQHF
CDR3nt: TGTGCCAGCAGTCAGGGGGCGACGCAGCCCCAGCATTTT

d_gene: .
v_gene: TRBV6-5
j_gene: TRBJ2-3
abundance: .
CDR3aa: CASCQTLFTDTQYF
CDR3nt: TGTGCCAGCTGCCAAACATTATTCACAGATACGCAGTATTTT

d_gene: .
v_gene: TRBV4-1
j_gene: TRBJ2-5
abundance: few
CDR3aa: CASSQDLGKGQETQYF
CDR3nt: TGCGCCAGCAGCCAAGATTTGGGTAAGGGGCAAGAGACCCAGTACTTC

d_gene: TRBD2
v_gene: TRBV27
j_gene: TRBJ2-1
abundance: .
CDR3aa: CASTLGLAGASSYNEQFF
CDR3nt: TGTGCCAGCACCCTCGGACTAGCGGGAGCCTCCTCCTACAATGAGCAGTTCTTC

d_gene: .
v_gene: TRBV29-1
j_gene: TRBJ1-4
abundance: .
CDR3aa: CSAAGGWSEKLFF
CDR3nt: TGCAGCGCCGCGGGGGGGTGGAGTGAAAAACTGTTTTTT

d_gene: .
v_gene: TRBV4-1
j_gene: TRBJ2-5
abundance: .
CDR3aa: CASSQDGPRETQYF
CDR3nt: TGCGCCAGCAGCCAAGATGGGCCCCGGGAGACCCAGTACTTC